This TCR beta chain was retrieved from a study of human T cells and chemical hapten exposure. As concerns this clonotype: Antigen specificity is unknown.

Library construction involved attaching unique molecular identifiers to individual cDNA molecules, which allowed quantitative, reproducible TCR counting. One entry per CDR3 protein, called by TCRdb with MiXCR from the RACE reads. The sample contains more than 75,000 distinct CDR3 sequences, roughly 8.7% of which appear only once. Whole-study findings and limits: No alteration of TCRs above 1 in 1000 frequency was seen with DPC sensitization.

The V and J ends lost 6 bases and 7 bases respectively, with 15 bases between them. This CDR3 region has 13 residues. Per germline, CDR1 SQVTM and CDR2 ANQGSEA. Time point noted: healthy volunteer bleed at 6 weeks. Unfractionated whole blood was the source of the extracted total RNA. Sequenced: whole blood. The rearrangement joins TRBV29-1 to TRBJ1-4, with D unresolved. The source is a male donor in good health. Some clones in this sample may be carry-over from other donors' samples. CDR3 amino acids: CSVAAENSEKLFF. In DNA, the CDR3 is TGCAGCGTCGCCGCAGAGAACTCTGAAAAACTGTTTTTT.